One and the same sample provided the 2 T cell receptor beta chains below, sequenced in a study of shared clonotypes between healthy human individuals. TCRdb keeps only in-frame clones here, not all; method: immunoSEQ multiplex PCR. The sample has 2 million to 2.5 million clones; 90% to 95% are singletons. The specimen was naive CD4+ T cells from PBMCs. As to subset: CD45RA+ positively selected. Receptors originate from a man in his late teens or twenties in good health. Some clones in this sample may be carry-over from other donors' samples.

The chain has TRBV6-6 and TRBJ2-5, with a weak D call TRBD2 (5 bases). V gave up 3 bases and J gave up 3 bases, with 8 bases separating them. This CDR3 spans 13 amino acids. Germline V gene data show CDR1 as MNHNY and CDR2 as SVGAGI (reference sequence). CDR3 sequence reads: CASSYTGKETQYF. Here the CDR3 DNA reads TGTGCCAGCAGTTATACGGGGAAAGAGACCCAGTACTTC.

This chain links TRBV18 with TRBJ2-2; no reliable D call. This CDR3 has 14 amino acids. Germline-derived CDR1 and CDR2 are KGHSH and LQKENI. Trimming stripped 3 bases from V and 6 bases from J, with 11 bases between. The CDR3 protein is CASSPIIAAGELFF. For the CDR3, the DNA is TGTGCCAGCTCACCCATCATCGCGGCCGGGGAGCTGTTTTTT.